This T cell receptor beta chain was recovered during a study of T cells in Graves' hyperthyroidism and ophthalmopathy. Findings and limits, study-wide: Most expanded thyroid clonotypes above 0.001 also appeared in blood.

This clonotype showed up many times. The antigen is not known. The diagnoses drew upon clinical symptoms, serum thyroxine and TRAb, thyroid ultrasound and orbital computed tomography. Regions amplified from RNA transcripts were the TCR beta CDR3 regions. A first-round RT-PCR of the TCR CDR3 used the HTBI primer set. MiXCR, applied by TCRdb to the multiplex PCR reads, yields one record per CDR3 protein. This sample has more than 300,000 distinct CDR3 sequences, with around a sixth found just once. This CDR3 region has 15 residues. With 5 bases clipped from V and 6 bases from J, the junction kept 7 bases outside the gene matches. The V gene's germline CDR1 is SGHRS and CDR2 YFSETQ.

The chain has TRBV5-1 and TRBJ2-3, with TRBD2 identical over 12 bases. The sequence came from a man between 18 and 35 years old with Graves' ophthalmopathy. Sequencing input: blood. The chain's CDR3 is CASSSSGGAGDTQYF. The CDR3 DNA reads TGCGCCAGCAGTTCTAGCGGGGGGGCCGGGGATACGCAGTATTTT.